This T cell receptor beta chain originates from a study of T cell responses to AZD1222 COVID-19 vaccine. Study-level points and caveats: Repertoire collection took place solely once the T cell response had peaked. Nearly half of spike-specific TCRs reportedly go after variant regions that carry no mutations.

The CDR3 has 14 residues. J gave up 1 base and V 6 bases, and 5 bases lay outside the gene matches. Germline CDR1 MGHRA, CDR2 YSYEKL. As to this clone: The antigen remains undetermined.

The data were produced by immunoSEQ multiplex PCR, yet TCRdb's version contains in-frame clones alone and is incomplete. This sample has around 99,000 clones; about nine tenths occur once, and the top ten carry around 4.4%. The genes are TRBV4-1 and TRBJ1-1; TRBD1 matches at 7 bases. Source: peripheral blood, taken on day 0 of AZD1222 vaccination. The TCR was taken from an adult in good health. DNA of the CDR3: TGCGCCAGCAGGGGACAGCTTAAGAACACTGAAGCTTTCTTT. Protein: CASRGQLKNTEAFF.